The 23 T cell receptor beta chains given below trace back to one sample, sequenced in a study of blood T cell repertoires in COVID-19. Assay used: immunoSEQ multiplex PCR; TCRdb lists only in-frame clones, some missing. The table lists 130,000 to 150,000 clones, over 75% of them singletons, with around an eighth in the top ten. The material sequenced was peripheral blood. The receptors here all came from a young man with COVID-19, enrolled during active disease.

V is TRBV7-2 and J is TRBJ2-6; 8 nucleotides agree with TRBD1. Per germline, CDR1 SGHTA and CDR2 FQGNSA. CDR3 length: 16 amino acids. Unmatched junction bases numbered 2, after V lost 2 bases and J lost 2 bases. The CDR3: CASSLQGAPGANVLTF. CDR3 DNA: TGTGCCAGCAGCTTACAGGGGGCGCCTGGGGCCAACGTCCTGACTTTC.

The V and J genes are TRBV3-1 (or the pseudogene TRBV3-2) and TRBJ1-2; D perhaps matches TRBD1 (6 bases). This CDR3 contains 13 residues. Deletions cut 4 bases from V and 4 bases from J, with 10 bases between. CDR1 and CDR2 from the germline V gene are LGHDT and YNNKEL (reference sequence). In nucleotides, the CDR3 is TGTGCCAGCAGCCCGGGACACCTCTATGGCTACACCTTC. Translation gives CASSPGHLYGYTF.

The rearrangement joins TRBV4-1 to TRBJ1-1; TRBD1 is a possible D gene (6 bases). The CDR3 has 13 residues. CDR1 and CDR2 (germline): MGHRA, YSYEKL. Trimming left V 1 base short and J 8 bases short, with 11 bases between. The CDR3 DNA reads TGCGCCAGCAGCCAAGGGCGGGGGCTGGAAGCTTTCTTT. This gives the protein CASSQGRGLEAFF.

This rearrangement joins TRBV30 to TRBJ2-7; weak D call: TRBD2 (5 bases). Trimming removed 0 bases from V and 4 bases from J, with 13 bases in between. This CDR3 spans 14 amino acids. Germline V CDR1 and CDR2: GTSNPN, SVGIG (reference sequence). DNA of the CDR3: TGTGCCTGGAGTGTAGGGTCCGGGATTTACGAGCAGTACTTC. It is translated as CAWSVGSGIYEQYF.

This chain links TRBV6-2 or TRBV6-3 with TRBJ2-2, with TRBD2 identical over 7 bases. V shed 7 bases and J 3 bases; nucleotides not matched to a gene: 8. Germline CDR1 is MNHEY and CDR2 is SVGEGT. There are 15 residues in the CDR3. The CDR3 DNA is TGTGCCAGCATCCCTAGAGGGAGGGACACCGGGGAGCTGTTTTTT. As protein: CASIPRGRDTGELFF.

Here the CDR3 reads CATKGQGPNEKLFF. CDR3 bases: TGTGCCACCAAGGGACAGGGACCTAATGAAAAACTGTTTTTT. The V call is TRBV10-3, the J call TRBJ1-4; 9 bases line up with TRBD1. CDR1 and CDR2 (germline): ENHRY, SYGVKD. CDR3 length: 14 amino acids. Trimming removed 10 bases from V and 3 bases from J; junction bases left unmatched: 6.

CDR3 loop: CASSSGTSNTYEQYF. CDR3 DNA: TGTGCCAGCAGTTCCGGGACATCTAACACCTACGAGCAGTACTTC. This chain connects TRBV5-4 to TRBJ2-7; a possible D gene is TRBD1 (6 bases). V was shortened by 5 bases and J by 2 bases, with 17 bases between the two germline ends. CDR3 length equals 15 residues. Per germline, CDR1 SGHNT and CDR2 YYREEE (reference sequence).

CDR3 sequence (DNA): TGTGCCAGTACTAACTCTGCGGGATCCCTTTATGGCTACACCTTC. Amino acids: CASTNSAGSLYGYTF. This chain connects TRBV19 to TRBJ1-2; unclear D gene. This CDR3 is built from 15 residues. CDR1 is LNHDA and CDR2 is SQIVND in the germline V gene (reference sequence). Trimming removed 7 bases from V and 5 bases from J, with 20 bases in between.

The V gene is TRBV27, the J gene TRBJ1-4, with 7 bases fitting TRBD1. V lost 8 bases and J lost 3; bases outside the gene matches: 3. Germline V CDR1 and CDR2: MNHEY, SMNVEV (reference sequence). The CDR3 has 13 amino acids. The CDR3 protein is CASSGTANEKLFF. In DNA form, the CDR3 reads TGTGCCAGCTCCGGGACAGCTAATGAAAAACTGTTTTTT.

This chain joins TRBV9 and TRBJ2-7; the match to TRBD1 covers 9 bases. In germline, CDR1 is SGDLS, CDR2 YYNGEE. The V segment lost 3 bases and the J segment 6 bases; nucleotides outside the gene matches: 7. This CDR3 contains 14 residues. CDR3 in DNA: TGTGCCAGCAGCGCGGGGGGACAGGGTAGCGAGCAGTACTTC. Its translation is CASSAGGQGSEQYF.

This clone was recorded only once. The CDR3 sequence: CASSAYQETQYF. CDR3 DNA sequence: TGTGCCAGCAGCGCATACCAAGAGACCCAGTACTTC. The V and J genes are TRBV9 and TRBJ2-5; D call uncertain. The CDR3 is made up of 12 amino acids. V lost 3 bases, J lost 0 bases, and 3 bases lay in between. CDR1 is SGDLS, CDR2 YYNGEE, per germline. The full variable domain, with the rest looked up from reference TRBV9 and TRBJ2-5, is DSGVTQTPKHLITATGQRVTLRCSPRSGDLSVYWYQQSLDQGLQFLIQYYNGEERAKGNILERFSAQQFPDLHSELNLSSLELGDSALYFCASSAYQETQYFGPGTRLLVL.

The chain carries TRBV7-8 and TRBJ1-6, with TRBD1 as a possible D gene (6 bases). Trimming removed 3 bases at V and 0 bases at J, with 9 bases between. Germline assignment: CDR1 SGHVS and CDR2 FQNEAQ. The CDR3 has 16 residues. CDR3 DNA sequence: TGTGCCAGCAGCTTTTCCAGGGGCTCCTATAATTCACCCCTCCACTTT. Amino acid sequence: CASSFSRGSYNSPLHF. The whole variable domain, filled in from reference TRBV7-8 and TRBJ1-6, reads GAGVSQSPRYKVAKRGQDVALRCDPISGHVSLFWYQQALGQGPEFLTYFQNEAQLDKSGLPSDRFFAERPEGSVSTLKIQRTQQEDSAVYLCASSFSRGSYNSPLHFGNGTRLTVT.

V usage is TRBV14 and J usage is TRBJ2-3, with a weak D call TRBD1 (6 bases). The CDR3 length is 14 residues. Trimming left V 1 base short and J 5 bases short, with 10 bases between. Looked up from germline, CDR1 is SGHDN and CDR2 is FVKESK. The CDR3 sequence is CASSQGTGLDTQYF. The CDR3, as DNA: TGTGCCAGCAGCCAAGGTACAGGGCTAGATACGCAGTATTTT.

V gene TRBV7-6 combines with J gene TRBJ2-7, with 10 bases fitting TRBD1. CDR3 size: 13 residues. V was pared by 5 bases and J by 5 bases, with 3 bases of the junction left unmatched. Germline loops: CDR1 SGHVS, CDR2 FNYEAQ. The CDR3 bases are TGTGCCAGCAGCCGGGACAGGGGCAACGAGCAGTACTTC. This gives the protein CASSRDRGNEQYF. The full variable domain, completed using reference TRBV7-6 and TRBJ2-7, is GAGVSQSPRYKVTKRGQDVALRCDPISGHVSLYWYRQALGQGPEFLTYFNYEAQQDKSGLPNDRFSAERPEGSISTLTIQRTEQRDSAMYRCASSRDRGNEQYFGPGTRLTVT.

The CDR3 nucleotides read TGTGCCAGCAGCTTAGTCGGGGGGCCGAACACCGGGGAGCTGTTTTTT. Protein: CASSLVGGPNTGELFF. The rearrangement uses TRBV7-7 and TRBJ2-2, with D perhaps TRBD2 (7 bases). V lost 1 base and J lost 0, with 9 bases in between. Germline V gene lookup returns CDR1 SSHAT and CDR2 FNYEAQ (reference sequence). CDR3 length: 16 amino acids.

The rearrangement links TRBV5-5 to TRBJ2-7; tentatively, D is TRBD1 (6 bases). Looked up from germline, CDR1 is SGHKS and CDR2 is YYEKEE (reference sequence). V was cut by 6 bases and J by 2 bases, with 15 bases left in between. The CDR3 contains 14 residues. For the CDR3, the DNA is TGTGCCAGCATGATGCCGGGACAACCCTACGAGCAGTACTTC. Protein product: CASMMPGQPYEQYF. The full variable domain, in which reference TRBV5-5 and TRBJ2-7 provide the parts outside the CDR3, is DAGVTQSPTHLIKTRGQQVTLRCSPISGHKSVSWYQQVLGQGPQFIFQYYEKEERGRGNFPDRFSARQFPNYSSELNVNALLLGDSALYLCASMMPGQPYEQYFGPGTRLTVT.

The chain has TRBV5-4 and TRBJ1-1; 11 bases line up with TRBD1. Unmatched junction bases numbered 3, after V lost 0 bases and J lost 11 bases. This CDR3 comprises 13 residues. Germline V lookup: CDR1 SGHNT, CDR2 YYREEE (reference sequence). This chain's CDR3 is CASSLDGTGGAFF. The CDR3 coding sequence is TGTGCCAGCAGCTTGGACGGGACAGGGGGGGCTTTCTTT.

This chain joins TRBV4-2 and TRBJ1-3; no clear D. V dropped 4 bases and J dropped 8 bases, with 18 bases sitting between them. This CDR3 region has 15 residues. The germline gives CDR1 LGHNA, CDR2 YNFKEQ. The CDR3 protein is CASSLPGADVDTIYF. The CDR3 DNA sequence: TGTGCCAGCAGCCTCCCAGGTGCAGACGTGGACACCATATATTTT.

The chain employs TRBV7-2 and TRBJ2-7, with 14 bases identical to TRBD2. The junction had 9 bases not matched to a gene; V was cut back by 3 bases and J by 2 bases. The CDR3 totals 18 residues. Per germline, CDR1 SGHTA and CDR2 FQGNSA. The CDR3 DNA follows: TGTGCCAGCAGCTTCCAGACTAGCGGGAGGGGTACGGCCTACGAGCAGTACTTC. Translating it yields CASSFQTSGRGTAYEQYF. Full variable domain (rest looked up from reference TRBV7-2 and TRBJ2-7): GAGVSQSPSNKVTEKGKDVELRCDPISGHTALYWYRQSLGQGLEFLIYFQGNSAPDKSGLPSDRFSAERTGGSVSTLTIQRTQQEDSAVYLCASSFQTSGRGTAYEQYFGPGTRLTVT.

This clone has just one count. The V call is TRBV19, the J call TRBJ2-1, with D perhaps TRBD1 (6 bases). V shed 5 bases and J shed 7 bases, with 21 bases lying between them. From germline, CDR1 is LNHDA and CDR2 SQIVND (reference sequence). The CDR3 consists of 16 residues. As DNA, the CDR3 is TGTGCCAGTAGTTACTTGGTGGGGGACAAGGGGAATGAGCAGTTCTTC. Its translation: CASSYLVGDKGNEQFF.

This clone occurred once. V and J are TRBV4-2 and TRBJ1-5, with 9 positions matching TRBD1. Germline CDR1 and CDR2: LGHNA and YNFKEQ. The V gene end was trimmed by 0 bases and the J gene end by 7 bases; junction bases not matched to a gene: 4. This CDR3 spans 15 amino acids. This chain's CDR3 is CASSQDRQGGQPQHF. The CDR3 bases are TGTGCCAGCAGCCAAGATAGACAGGGGGGACAGCCCCAGCATTTT.

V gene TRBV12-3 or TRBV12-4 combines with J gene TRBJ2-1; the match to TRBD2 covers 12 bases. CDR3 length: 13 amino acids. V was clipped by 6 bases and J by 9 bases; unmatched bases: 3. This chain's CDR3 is CASRLAGGSEQFF. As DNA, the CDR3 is TGTGCCAGCAGGCTAGCGGGAGGGTCTGAGCAGTTCTTC.

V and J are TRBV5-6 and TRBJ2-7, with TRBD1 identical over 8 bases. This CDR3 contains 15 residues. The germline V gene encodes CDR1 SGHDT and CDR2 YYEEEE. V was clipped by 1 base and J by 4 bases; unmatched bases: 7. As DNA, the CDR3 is TGTGCCAGCAGCTTGAGGGCAGGGGGCCTGTACGAGCAGTACTTC. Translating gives CASSLRAGGLYEQYF.